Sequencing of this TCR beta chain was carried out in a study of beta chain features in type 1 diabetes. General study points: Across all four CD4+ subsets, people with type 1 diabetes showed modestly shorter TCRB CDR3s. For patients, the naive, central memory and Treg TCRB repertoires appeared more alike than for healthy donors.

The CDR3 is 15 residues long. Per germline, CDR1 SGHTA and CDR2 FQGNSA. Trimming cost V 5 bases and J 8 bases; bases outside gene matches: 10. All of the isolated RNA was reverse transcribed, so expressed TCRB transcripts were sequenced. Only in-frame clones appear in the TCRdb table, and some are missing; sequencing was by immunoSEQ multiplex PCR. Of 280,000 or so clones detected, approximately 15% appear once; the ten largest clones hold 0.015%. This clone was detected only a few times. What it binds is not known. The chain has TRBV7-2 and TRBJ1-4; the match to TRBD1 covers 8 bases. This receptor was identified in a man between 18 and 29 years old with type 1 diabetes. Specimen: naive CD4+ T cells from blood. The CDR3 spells CASSLQTGAGEKLFF. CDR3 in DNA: TGTGCCAGCAGCCTTCAGACAGGGGCAGGAGAAAAACTGTTTTTT.